Listed here are 12 T cell receptor beta chains from one sample, sequenced in a study of shared clonotypes between healthy human individuals. Measured with immunoSEQ multiplex PCR; TCRdb has only the in-frame clones, and not every one. Of about 680,000 clones in the sample, around 72% are singletons; the top ten hold 1.5% to 2%. Material: memory CD4+ T cells sorted from blood. Subset denoted: CD45RA-negative fraction. The source is a woman aged 25 to 39 in good health.

The chain couples TRBV9 to TRBJ1-3; D perhaps matches TRBD1 (6 bases). V shed 3 bases and J shed 2 bases, with 9 bases lying between them. Germline CDR1 reads SGDLS; CDR2 reads YYNGEE. The CDR3 consists of 14 residues. The CDR3 protein is CASSEGGPGNTIYF. CDR3 DNA sequence: TGTGCCAGCAGCGAGGGGGGACCTGGAAACACCATATATTTT.

This sequence joins TRBV28 and TRBJ2-7; D gene uncertain. The CDR3 has 11 amino acids. CDR1 and CDR2 from the germline V gene are MDHEN and SYDVKM. V lost 2 bases and J 8 bases, leaving 7 bases between the germline ends. The CDR3 nucleotides are TGTGCCAGCAGTTTAAGACAAAAGCAGTACTTC. Translation: CASSLRQKQYF. Variable domain in full (rest from reference TRBV28 and TRBJ2-7): DVKVTQSSRYLVKRTGEKVFLECVQDMDHENMFWYRQDPGLGLRLIYFSYDVKMKEKGDIPEGYSVSREKKERFSLILESASTNQTSMYLCASSLRQKQYFGPGTRLTVT.

The chain employs TRBV29-1 and TRBJ1-1, with D perhaps TRBD1 (6 bases). V lost 1 base and J 4 bases, leaving 16 bases between the germline ends. This CDR3 has 15 amino acids. CDR1 SQVTM and CDR2 ANQGSEA come from the germline V gene. The chain's CDR3 is CSVEGPQGRRTEAFF. In nucleotides, the CDR3 is TGCAGCGTTGAAGGTCCACAGGGACGTCGCACTGAAGCTTTCTTT.

The genes are TRBV7-9 and TRBJ1-4; 8 positions match TRBD1. This CDR3 contains 16 residues. The junction had 12 bases not matched to a gene; V was cut back by 5 bases and J by 7 bases. Looked up from germline, CDR1 is SEHNR and CDR2 is FQNEAQ (reference sequence). The CDR3 DNA is TGTGCCAGCAGCCCAAATGGACAGGGTGGAAGTGAAAAACTGTTTTTT. Translated, it gives CASSPNGQGGSEKLFF.

In DNA, the CDR3 is TGTGCCAGCAGTGAACCCCGACGGGGCGGAAATCAGCCCCAGCATTTT. Amino acids: CASSEPRRGGNQPQHF. The chain joins TRBV2 to TRBJ1-5, with a possible D match to TRBD1 (5 bases). Trimming took off 2 bases at V and 4 bases at J, with 15 bases between the two ends. Germline lookup yields CDR1 SNHLY and CDR2 FYNNEI. The CDR3 contains 16 residues.

V and J are TRBV19 and TRBJ1-2; D unresolved. Trimming stripped 3 bases from V and 0 bases from J, with 14 bases between. From germline, CDR1 is LNHDA and CDR2 SQIVND (reference sequence). This CDR3 has 16 amino acids. CDR3 bases: TGTGCCAGTAGTATTGATGAGGGATCCGCTAACTATGGCTACACCTTC. Its translation: CASSIDEGSANYGYTF.

V gene TRBV25-1 combines with J gene TRBJ2-5; D remains ambiguous. The assigned J gene may be wrong: the sequence end matches TRBJ2-7 better. The CDR3 has 11 amino acids. Germline V CDR1 and CDR2: MGHDK, SYGVNS. The CDR3 here is CASSDNYEQYF. The CDR3 region has the DNA TGTGCCAGCAGTGACAACTACGAGCAGTACTTC.

This chain links TRBV5-8 with TRBJ2-7; 7 nucleotides align to TRBD1. V shed 1 base, J shed 6 bases, and the junction held 10 bases outside the gene matches. CDR1 is SGHTS and CDR2 is YDEGEE in the germline V gene. The CDR3 sequence is 15 residues long. The CDR3 here is CASSLSRGWASEQYF. CDR3 coding DNA: TGTGCCAGCAGCTTGAGCAGGGGGTGGGCCTCCGAGCAGTACTTC.

V and J are TRBV28 and TRBJ2-5, with TRBD2 matching over 9 bases. Germline V gene data show CDR1 as MDHEN and CDR2 as SYDVKM. Trimming cost V 3 bases and J 5 bases; bases outside gene matches: 4. The CDR3 length is 14 residues. CDR3 nucleotides: TGTGCCAGCAGTTTTCTAGCGGGAACTGAGACCCAGTACTTC. This translates into CASSFLAGTETQYF.

This rearrangement joins TRBV6-1 to TRBJ2-3; 8 nucleotides line up with TRBD1. V dropped 6 bases and J dropped 5; count of bases not matched to a gene: 10. The CDR3 is 15 residues long. Germline-derived CDR1 and CDR2 are MNHNS and SASEGT. CDR3 DNA sequence: TGTGCCAGCAGAAGAACCTGGACAGGGTTAGATACGCAGTATTTT. As protein: CASRRTWTGLDTQYF.

The sample holds a few counts of this clone. The chain has TRBV27 and TRBJ1-2, with D possibly being TRBD1 (5 bases). This CDR3 has 13 amino acids. V shed 9 bases and J shed 2 bases, with 13 bases lying between them. From germline, CDR1 is MNHEY and CDR2 SMNVEV (reference sequence). The CDR3 loop reads CASKSTANYGYTF. Written as DNA, the CDR3 is TGTGCCAGTAAATCGACAGCGAACTATGGCTACACCTTC.

The chain uses TRBV27 and TRBJ2-7, with 7 positions matching TRBD2. The germline V gene has CDR1 MNHEY and CDR2 SMNVEV (reference sequence). V trimming: 6 bases; J trimming: 8 bases; junction bases outside the gene matches: 7. The CDR3 is made up of 12 amino acids. The CDR3 loop is CASRSAGVKQYF. The CDR3 nucleotides are TGTGCCAGCAGGTCTGCGGGAGTAAAGCAGTACTTC.